These T cell receptor beta chains were read from a single sample in a study of cytomegalovirus exposure and HLA in healthy donors. Only in-frame clones appear in the TCRdb table, and some are missing; sequencing was by immunoSEQ multiplex PCR. Of more than 150,000 clones listed, around 78% are singletons. The sample consisted of PBMCs. Receptor source: a man between 18 and 29 years old in good health and CMV-seronegative. The CDR3 runs from the conserved cysteine through the conserved F or W. A D gene is named only where the DNA matches it firmly. Only part of the rows carry a size: once, few, many, or a class if the clone is expanded.

clone_size: NA
j_call: TRBJ1-1
v_call: TRBV6-6
d_call: TRBD1
cdr3_nt: TGTGCCAGCAGTTCGACAGGGGGGACTGAAGCTTTCTTT
cdr3_aa: CASSSTGGTEAFF

clone_size: NA
j_call: TRBJ2-1
v_call: TRBV5-1
d_call: TRBD2
cdr3_nt: TGCGCCAGCAGTTCTTTATCGGGACTAGCTCTCCATGAGCAGTTCTTC
cdr3_aa: CASSSLSGLALHEQFF

clone_size: few
j_call: TRBJ1-1
v_call: TRBV2
d_call: NA
cdr3_nt: TGTGCCAGCACCGCCCCAGGGGTGACTGAAGCTTTCTTT
cdr3_aa: CASTAPGVTEAFF

clone_size: NA
j_call: TRBJ2-6
v_call: TRBV19
d_call: TRBD1
cdr3_nt: TGTGCCAGTAGTGCAACCGGGACAGGGGTACGGGGGGCCAACGTCCTGACTTTC
cdr3_aa: CASSATGTGVRGANVLTF

clone_size: NA
j_call: TRBJ2-2
v_call: TRBV10-3
d_call: TRBD2
cdr3_nt: TGTGCCACCCTCGCGGGAGGGTCGGCCGGGGAGCTGTTTTTT
cdr3_aa: CATLAGGSAGELFF

clone_size: many
j_call: TRBJ2-1
v_call: TRBV6-6
d_call: NA
cdr3_nt: TGTGCCAGCAGTCCCGACTCTTACAATGAGCAGTTCTTC
cdr3_aa: CASSPDSYNEQFF

clone_size: few
j_call: TRBJ2-3
v_call: TRBV5-1
d_call: NA
cdr3_nt: TGCGCCAGCAGCTTGTTGTCCCAGGGAAGCACAGATACGCAGTATTTT
cdr3_aa: CASSLLSQGSTDTQYF

clone_size: NA
j_call: TRBJ1-1
v_call: TRBV20-1
d_call: TRBD1
cdr3_nt: TGCAGTGCTTGGGACAGGGGAGAAACTTTCTTT
cdr3_aa: CSAWDRGETFF

clone_size: NA
j_call: TRBJ2-7
v_call: TRBV7-2
d_call: NA
cdr3_nt: TGTGCCAGCAGCTTAGATAGGACTCCCTCTCGCGAGCAGTACTTC
cdr3_aa: CASSLDRTPSREQYF

clone_size: NA
j_call: TRBJ2-7
v_call: TRBV4-1
d_call: TRBD2
cdr3_nt: TGCGCCAGCAGCCAAGGGTCCAGCGGGGCCACCTCCTACGAGCAGTACTTC
cdr3_aa: CASSQGSSGATSYEQYF

clone_size: NA
j_call: TRBJ1-2
v_call: TRBV4-2
d_call: NA
cdr3_nt: TGTGCCAGCAGCCGCCCCCAGTATGGCTACACCTTC
cdr3_aa: CASSRPQYGYTF

clone_size: NA
j_call: TRBJ1-6
v_call: TRBV6-5
d_call: NA
cdr3_nt: TGTGCCAGCAGTTTTAGCTCCTATAATTCACCCCTCCACTTT
cdr3_aa: CASSFSSYNSPLHF

clone_size: NA
j_call: TRBJ1-6
v_call: TRBV28
d_call: TRBD1
cdr3_nt: TGTGCCAGTATGACAGGGAGCTCCTATAATTCACCCCTCCACTTT
cdr3_aa: CASMTGSSYNSPLHF

clone_size: NA
j_call: TRBJ1-1
v_call: TRBV7-8
d_call: NA
cdr3_nt: TGTGCCAGCAGCTTAGGTATTAACACTGAAGCTTTCTTT
cdr3_aa: CASSLGINTEAFF

clone_size: NA
j_call: TRBJ2-4
v_call: TRBV15
d_call: TRBD2
cdr3_nt: TGTGCCACCAGCAGATTGGTCGGGGCGGGGGGTCGAAACATTCAGTACTTC
cdr3_aa: CATSRLVGAGGRNIQYF

clone_size: NA
j_call: TRBJ2-5
v_call: TRBV7-9
d_call: TRBD1
cdr3_nt: TGTGCCAGCAGCCTTGAGGGGGACAGACAAGAGACCCAGTACTTC
cdr3_aa: CASSLEGDRQETQYF

clone_size: NA
j_call: TRBJ1-1
v_call: TRBV13
d_call: TRBD1
cdr3_nt: TGTGCCAGCAGTTACGCCGGACAGGGGGCAACTGAAGCTTTCTTT
cdr3_aa: CASSYAGQGATEAFF

clone_size: NA
j_call: TRBJ2-3
v_call: TRBV9
d_call: NA
cdr3_nt: TGTGCCAGCAGCGAGGCCCCATGGGGAGGTATTAGCACAGATACGCAGTATTTT
cdr3_aa: CASSEAPWGGISTDTQYF

clone_size: NA
j_call: TRBJ1-5
v_call: TRBV19
d_call: NA
cdr3_nt: TGTGCCAGTAGTCCCGACGTTAATTGGGGGCCTCAGCCCCAGCATTTT
cdr3_aa: CASSPDVNWGPQPQHF

clone_size: NA
j_call: TRBJ2-7
v_call: TRBV6-6
d_call: NA
cdr3_nt: TGTGCCAGCACCCTCGGACAGCCGGTATCGGGAAACGAGCAGTACTTC
cdr3_aa: CASTLGQPVSGNEQYF

clone_size: NA
j_call: TRBJ2-3
v_call: TRBV2
d_call: TRBD1
cdr3_nt: TGTGCCAGCAGGAATTCGGACAGGGCCACAGATACGCAGTATTTT
cdr3_aa: CASRNSDRATDTQYF

clone_size: NA
j_call: TRBJ1-2
v_call: TRBV28
d_call: TRBD1
cdr3_nt: TGTGCCAGCAGTTGGGACAGGGGCCTTAACTATGGCTACACCTTC
cdr3_aa: CASSWDRGLNYGYTF

clone_size: NA
j_call: TRBJ2-7
v_call: TRBV10-3
d_call: NA
cdr3_nt: TGTGCCATCAGTGAGTCCCCAGGACTACCCTACGAGCAGTACTTC
cdr3_aa: CAISESPGLPYEQYF

clone_size: NA
j_call: TRBJ1-2
v_call: TRBV7-9
d_call: TRBD1
cdr3_nt: TGTGCCAGCACCCTGACAGGGGGAGGCTACACCTTC
cdr3_aa: CASTLTGGGYTF

clone_size: once
j_call: TRBJ2-3
v_call: TRBV5-1
d_call: TRBD2
cdr3_nt: TGCGCCAGCAGCCCCAATACGGGGACTAGCGGGAGGATGAGCACAGATACGCAGTATTTT
cdr3_aa: CASSPNTGTSGRMSTDTQYF

clone_size: NA
j_call: TRBJ2-7
v_call: TRBV6-5
d_call: NA
cdr3_nt: TGTGCCAGCAGTTATAGTCAGGGTTCCTACGAGCAGTACTTC
cdr3_aa: CASSYSQGSYEQYF

clone_size: NA
j_call: TRBJ1-4
v_call: TRBV2
d_call: NA
cdr3_nt: TGTGCCAGCAGGGACTACCGTAATGAAAAACTGTTTTTT
cdr3_aa: CASRDYRNEKLFF

clone_size: NA
j_call: TRBJ1-2
v_call: TRBV27
d_call: NA
cdr3_nt: TGTGCCAGCAGTTCTTTGAACTATGGCTACACCTTC
cdr3_aa: CASSSLNYGYTF

clone_size: NA
j_call: TRBJ2-7
v_call: TRBV7-9
d_call: NA
cdr3_nt: TGTGCCAGCAGCTCGGGAGGGACAGTCTCCTACGAGCAGTACTTC
cdr3_aa: CASSSGGTVSYEQYF

clone_size: NA
j_call: TRBJ1-4
v_call: TRBV2
d_call: TRBD1
cdr3_nt: TGTGCCAGCAGTGCAGGACAGGGGGCGGTTTCGAATGAAAAACTGTTTTTT
cdr3_aa: CASSAGQGAVSNEKLFF

clone_size: NA
j_call: TRBJ1-1
v_call: TRBV9
d_call: NA
cdr3_nt: TGTGCCAGCAGTTTAGTGGGGGGGCACACGGAAGCTTTCTTT
cdr3_aa: CASSLVGGHTEAFF

clone_size: NA
j_call: TRBJ2-5
v_call: TRBV10-1
d_call: NA
cdr3_nt: TGCGCCAGCAGTGAGTCCCAGGGATGGGAGACCCAGTACTTC
cdr3_aa: CASSESQGWETQYF

clone_size: once
j_call: TRBJ2-7
v_call: TRBV28
d_call: TRBD1
cdr3_nt: TGTGCCAGCAGTTTATTTCGGACAGGGTCCTACGAGCAGTACTTC
cdr3_aa: CASSLFRTGSYEQYF

clone_size: few
j_call: TRBJ1-6
v_call: TRBV6-5
d_call: NA
cdr3_nt: TGTGCCAGCAGTTACTCGCCGACCGGGTCACCCCTCCACTTT
cdr3_aa: CASSYSPTGSPLHF

clone_size: NA
j_call: TRBJ2-5
v_call: TRBV5-1
d_call: TRBD1
cdr3_nt: TGCGCCAGCAGCACGAAAGTGACAGGGGGAAGGGGGGAGACCCAGTACTTC
cdr3_aa: CASSTKVTGGRGETQYF

clone_size: NA
j_call: TRBJ1-3
v_call: TRBV4-1
d_call: TRBD1
cdr3_nt: TGCGCCAGCAGCCTTATGCTACAGGGGTCTGGAAACACCATATATTTT
cdr3_aa: CASSLMLQGSGNTIYF

clone_size: NA
j_call: TRBJ2-4
v_call: TRBV7-8
d_call: TRBD1
cdr3_nt: TGTGCCAGCAGCCAAAGGGGGCAGACCCTAGCCAAAAACATTCAGTACTTC
cdr3_aa: CASSQRGQTLAKNIQYF

clone_size: few
j_call: TRBJ2-3
v_call: TRBV7-9
d_call: TRBD2
cdr3_nt: TGTGCCAGCAGCGCGGGACTAGCGGGAGTCAGAGATACGCAGTATTTT
cdr3_aa: CASSAGLAGVRDTQYF